This TCR beta chain was captured by sequencing in a study of T cell changes during pregnancy in multiple sclerosis (dated by TCRdb to 2018 to 2020). With respect to the entire study: The study examined how the T cell repertoire changed over the course of pregnancy in women with multiple sclerosis.

Concerning this clone: This clone's antigen is unknown. The input lacks base qualities; no much larger clone sits a single base away.

From its cysteine to its phenylalanine, the CDR3 spans 15 amino acids. This entry keeps only the CDR3 DNA: 45 bases, framed from base 1. Trimming takes 8 bases off V and 6 bases off J; junction bases not matched to a gene: 11. The germline V gene sets CDR1 to MNHNS and CDR2 to SASEGT. Library preparation employed the immunoSEQ multiplex PCR assay. TCRdb carries this immuneACCESS record with in-frame sequences only. Its versions omit some clonotypes, under half of them owing to an unresolved V gene in the studies checked, with the rest unexplained. The sample table contains about 41,000 clones; only one count was recorded for 85% to 95% of them. Together, the top ten hold over 6.5% of the sample.

Sequenced material: CD8+ T cells from peripheral blood mononuclear cells, taken in the third trimester of pregnancy. The V and J genes are TRBV6-1 and TRBJ2-3; a stretch of 10 junction bases matches TRBD2. This clonotype originated in a female donor with multiple sclerosis, enrolled in a pregnancy study. The CDR3 is CASEGLADGGDTQYF. The base sequence is TGTGCCAGCGAAGGACTAGCGGATGGGGGGGATACGCAGTATTTT.